The source of this T cell receptor beta chain is a study of identical twins. Study observations and caveats: The authors drew conclusions from cross-sectional statistical analysis rather than following the same donors. Insertions were fewer in abundant cord blood beta clonotypes, whereas memory repertoires showed none of this pattern.

V was clipped by 6 bases and J by 7 bases, with 12 bases between them. This CDR3 contains 12 residues. TCRdb fed the 5' RACE reads into MiXCR, producing one record per CDR3 protein. The sample carries around 650,000 distinct CDR3 sequences, 7.1% recorded once. This clonotype was recorded at least ten times. The antigen is unknown. This same sample was also part of a study on yellow fever vaccine responses in identical twins.

J is TRBJ1-2 and V is TRBV12-3 or TRBV12-4; D remains unclear. Sequenced input: PBMCs. The TCR sequence derives from a woman aged 18-29 years in good health. The CDR3 DNA reads as TGTGCCAGCAGCCCCCCCGTTGGTGGCTACACCTTC. Amino acid sequence: CASSPPVGGYTF.